The source of this TCR beta chain is a study of T-cell reconstitution after alpha-beta-depleted transplantation in children. Germline CDR1 is MNHEY and CDR2 is SVGAGI. The V end lost 0 bases, the J end lost 7 bases, and 16 bases lay between the germline ends. The CDR3 spans 15 residues. Unique molecular identifiers were used to barcode this TCRbeta library. TCRdb processed the PCR reads anew with MiXCR; each CDR3 protein has one entry. This table holds around 60,000 distinct CDR3 sequences, 44% found once. This rearrangement joins TRBV6-5 to TRBJ2-7, with D tentatively TRBD1 or TRBD2 (5 bases each). The sequence was obtained from a male patient younger than 18 who had a stem cell transplant for acute lymphoblastic leukemia, so the T cells may come from the graft donor. This specimen consisted of PBMCs, mostly from graft donor cells, obtained 360 days after TCRalphabeta/CD19-depleted stem cell transplant. CDR3 sequence (DNA): TGTGCCAGCAGTTACTCAGGGGACCTTTCGGGGGAGCAGTACTTC. This codes for CASSYSGDLSGEQYF.